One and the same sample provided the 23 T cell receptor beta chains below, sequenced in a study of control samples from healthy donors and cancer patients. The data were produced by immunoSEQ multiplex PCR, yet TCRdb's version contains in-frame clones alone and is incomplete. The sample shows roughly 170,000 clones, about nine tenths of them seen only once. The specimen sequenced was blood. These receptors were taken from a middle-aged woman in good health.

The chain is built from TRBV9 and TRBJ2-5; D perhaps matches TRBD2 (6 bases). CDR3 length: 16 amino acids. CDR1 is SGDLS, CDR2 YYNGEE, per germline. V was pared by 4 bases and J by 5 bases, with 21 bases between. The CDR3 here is CASSPRLGVGGETQYF. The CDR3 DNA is TGTGCCAGCAGCCCCAGACTGGGGGTTGGGGGGGAGACCCAGTACTTC. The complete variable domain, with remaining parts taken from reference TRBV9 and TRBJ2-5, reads DSGVTQTPKHLITATGQRVTLRCSPRSGDLSVYWYQQSLDQGLQFLIQYYNGEERAKGNILERFSAQQFPDLHSELNLSSLELGDSALYFCASSPRLGVGGETQYFGPGTRLLVL.

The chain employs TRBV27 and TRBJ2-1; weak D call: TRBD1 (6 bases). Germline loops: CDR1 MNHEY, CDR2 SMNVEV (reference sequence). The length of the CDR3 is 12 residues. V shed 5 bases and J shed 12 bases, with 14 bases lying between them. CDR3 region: CASSTTGIRQFF. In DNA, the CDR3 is TGTGCCAGCAGTACGACAGGAATTCGGCAGTTCTTC.

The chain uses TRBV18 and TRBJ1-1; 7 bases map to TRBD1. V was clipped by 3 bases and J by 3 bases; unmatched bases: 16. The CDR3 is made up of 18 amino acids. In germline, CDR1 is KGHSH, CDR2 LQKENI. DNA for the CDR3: TGTGCCAGCTCACCTCAGGGGGGTTTGGCCAGGGCCGACACTGAAGCTTTCTTT. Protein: CASSPQGGLARADTEAFF.

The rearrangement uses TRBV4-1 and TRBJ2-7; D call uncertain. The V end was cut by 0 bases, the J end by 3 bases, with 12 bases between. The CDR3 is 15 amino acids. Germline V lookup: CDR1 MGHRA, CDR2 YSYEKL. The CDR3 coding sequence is TGCGCCAGCAGCCAAGAGCAGTGGGCTGGCTACGAGCAGTACTTC. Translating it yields CASSQEQWAGYEQYF.

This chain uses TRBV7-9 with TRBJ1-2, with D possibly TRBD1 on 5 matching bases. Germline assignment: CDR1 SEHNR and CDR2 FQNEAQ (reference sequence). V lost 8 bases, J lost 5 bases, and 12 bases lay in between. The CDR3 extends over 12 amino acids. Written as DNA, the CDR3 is TGTGCCAGCCGGGCGGGGGAATATGGCTACACCTTC. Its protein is CASRAGEYGYTF.

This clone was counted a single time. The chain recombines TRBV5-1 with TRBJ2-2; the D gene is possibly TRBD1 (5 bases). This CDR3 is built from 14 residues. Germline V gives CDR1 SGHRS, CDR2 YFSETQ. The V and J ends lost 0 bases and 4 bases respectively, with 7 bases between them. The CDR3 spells CASSLAGPTGELFF. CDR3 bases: TGCGCCAGCAGCTTGGCAGGGCCCACCGGGGAGCTGTTTTTT.

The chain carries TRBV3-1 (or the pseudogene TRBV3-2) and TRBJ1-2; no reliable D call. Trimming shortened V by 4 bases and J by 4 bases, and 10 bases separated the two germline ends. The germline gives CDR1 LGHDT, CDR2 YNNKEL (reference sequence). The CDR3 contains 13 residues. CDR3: CASSPRKGYGYTF. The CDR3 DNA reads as TGTGCCAGCAGCCCCCGAAAGGGCTATGGCTACACCTTC.

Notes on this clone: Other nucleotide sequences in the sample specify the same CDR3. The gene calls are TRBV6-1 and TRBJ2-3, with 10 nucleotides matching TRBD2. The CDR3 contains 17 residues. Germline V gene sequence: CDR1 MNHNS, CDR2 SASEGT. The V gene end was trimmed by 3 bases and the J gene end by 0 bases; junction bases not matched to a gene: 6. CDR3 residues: CASSERLAGWSTDTQYF. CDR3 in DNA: TGTGCCAGCAGTGAGAGACTAGCGGGTTGGAGCACAGATACGCAGTATTTT.

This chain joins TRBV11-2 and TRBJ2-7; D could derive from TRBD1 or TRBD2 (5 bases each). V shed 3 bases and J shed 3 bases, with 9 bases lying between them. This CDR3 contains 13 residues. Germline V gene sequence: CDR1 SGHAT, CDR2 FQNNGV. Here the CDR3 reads CASSLGVDYEQYF. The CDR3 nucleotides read TGTGCCAGCAGCTTGGGGGTGGACTACGAGCAGTACTTC.

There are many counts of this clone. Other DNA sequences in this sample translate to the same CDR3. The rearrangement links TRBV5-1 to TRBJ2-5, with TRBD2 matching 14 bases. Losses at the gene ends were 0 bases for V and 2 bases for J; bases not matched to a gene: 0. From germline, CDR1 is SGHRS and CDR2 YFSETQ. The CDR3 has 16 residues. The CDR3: CASSLGLAGGQETQYF. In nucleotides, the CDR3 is TGCGCCAGCAGCTTGGGACTAGCGGGGGGGCAAGAGACCCAGTACTTC.

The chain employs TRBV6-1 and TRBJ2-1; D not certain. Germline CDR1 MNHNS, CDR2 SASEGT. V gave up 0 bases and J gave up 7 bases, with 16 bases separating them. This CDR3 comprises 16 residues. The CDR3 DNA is TGTGCCAGCAGTGAAGCGGTCCGGATCCCCCCGAATGAGCAGTTCTTC. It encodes CASSEAVRIPPNEQFF.

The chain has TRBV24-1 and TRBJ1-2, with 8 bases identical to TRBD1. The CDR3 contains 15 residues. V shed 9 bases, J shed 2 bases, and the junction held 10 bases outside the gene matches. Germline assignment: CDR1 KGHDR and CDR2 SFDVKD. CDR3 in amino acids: CATLTEGQENYGYTF. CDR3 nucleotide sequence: TGTGCCACCTTAACGGAGGGACAGGAAAACTATGGCTACACCTTC.

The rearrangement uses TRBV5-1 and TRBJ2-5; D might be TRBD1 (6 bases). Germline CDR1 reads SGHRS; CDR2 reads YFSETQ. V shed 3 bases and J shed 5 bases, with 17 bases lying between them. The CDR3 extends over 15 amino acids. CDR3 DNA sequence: TGCGCCAGCAGCTACCGGGACACGAAGCGGGAGACCCAGTACTTC. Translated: CASSYRDTKRETQYF.

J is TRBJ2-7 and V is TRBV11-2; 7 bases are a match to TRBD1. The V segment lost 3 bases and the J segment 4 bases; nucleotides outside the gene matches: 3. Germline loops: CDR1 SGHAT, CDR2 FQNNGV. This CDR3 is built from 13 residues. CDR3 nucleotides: TGTGCCAGCAGCTTCGACAGGGTTTACGAGCAGTACTTC. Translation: CASSFDRVYEQYF.

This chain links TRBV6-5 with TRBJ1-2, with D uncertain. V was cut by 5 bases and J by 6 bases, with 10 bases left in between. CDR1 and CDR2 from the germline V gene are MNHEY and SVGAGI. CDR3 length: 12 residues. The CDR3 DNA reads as TGTGCCAGCAGTATGGTGGATAATGGCTACACCTTC. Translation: CASSMVDNGYTF.

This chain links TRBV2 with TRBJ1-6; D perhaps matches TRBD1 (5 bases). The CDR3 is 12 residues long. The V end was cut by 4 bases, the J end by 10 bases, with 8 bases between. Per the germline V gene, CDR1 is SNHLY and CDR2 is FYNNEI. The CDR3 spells CASSGSGSPLHF. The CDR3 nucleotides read TGTGCCAGCAGTGGGTCAGGGTCACCCCTCCACTTT.

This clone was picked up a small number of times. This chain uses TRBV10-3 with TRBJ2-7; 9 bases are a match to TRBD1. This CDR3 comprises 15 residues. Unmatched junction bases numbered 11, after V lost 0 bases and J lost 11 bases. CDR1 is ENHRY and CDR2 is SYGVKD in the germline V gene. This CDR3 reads CAISESRTGVKMEYF. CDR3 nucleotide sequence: TGTGCCATCAGTGAGTCGAGGACAGGGGTTAAAATGGAGTACTTC.

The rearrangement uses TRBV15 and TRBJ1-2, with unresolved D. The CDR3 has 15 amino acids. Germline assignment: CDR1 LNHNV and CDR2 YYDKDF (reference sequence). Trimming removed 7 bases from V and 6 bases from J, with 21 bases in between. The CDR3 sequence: CATTKDLVTQNGYTF. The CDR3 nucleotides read TGTGCCACCACCAAGGATCTGGTCACCCAAAATGGCTACACCTTC.

The CDR3 is CASSHLDRSGYEQYF. Written as DNA, the CDR3 is TGCGCCAGCAGCCATCTCGACAGGTCCGGGTACGAGCAGTACTTC. The chain combines TRBV4-1 with TRBJ2-7, with D possibly matching TRBD1 (6 bases). This CDR3 spans 15 amino acids. Trimming pared 3 bases from V and 4 bases from J, leaving 16 bases between. Germline loops: CDR1 MGHRA, CDR2 YSYEKL.

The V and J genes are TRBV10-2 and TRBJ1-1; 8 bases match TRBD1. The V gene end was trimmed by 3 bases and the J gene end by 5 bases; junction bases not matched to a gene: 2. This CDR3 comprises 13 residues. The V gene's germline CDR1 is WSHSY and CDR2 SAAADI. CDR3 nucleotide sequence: TGCGCCAGCAGTGAACAGGGGGGGACTGAAGCTTTCTTT. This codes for CASSEQGGTEAFF.

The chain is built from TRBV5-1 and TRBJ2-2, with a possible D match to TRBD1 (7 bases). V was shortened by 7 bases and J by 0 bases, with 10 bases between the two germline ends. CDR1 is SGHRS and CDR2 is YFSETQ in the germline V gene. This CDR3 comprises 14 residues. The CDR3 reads CASRGTANTGELFF. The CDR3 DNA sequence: TGCGCCAGCCGGGGGACAGCGAACACCGGGGAGCTGTTTTTT.

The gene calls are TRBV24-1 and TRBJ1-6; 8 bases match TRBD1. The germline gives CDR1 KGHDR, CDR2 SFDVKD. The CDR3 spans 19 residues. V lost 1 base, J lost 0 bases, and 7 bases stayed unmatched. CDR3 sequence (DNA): TGTGCCACCAGTGATTTCACCAACGACAGGGGCTCCTATAATTCACCCCTCCACTTT. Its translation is CATSDFTNDRGSYNSPLHF.

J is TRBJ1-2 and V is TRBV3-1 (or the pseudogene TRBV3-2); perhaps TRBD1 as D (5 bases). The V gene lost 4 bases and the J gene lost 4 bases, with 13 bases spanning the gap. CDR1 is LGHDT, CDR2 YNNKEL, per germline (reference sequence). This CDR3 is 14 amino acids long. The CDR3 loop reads CASSPGASLYGYTF. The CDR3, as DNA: TGTGCCAGCAGCCCCGGGGCCTCCCTCTATGGCTACACCTTC.